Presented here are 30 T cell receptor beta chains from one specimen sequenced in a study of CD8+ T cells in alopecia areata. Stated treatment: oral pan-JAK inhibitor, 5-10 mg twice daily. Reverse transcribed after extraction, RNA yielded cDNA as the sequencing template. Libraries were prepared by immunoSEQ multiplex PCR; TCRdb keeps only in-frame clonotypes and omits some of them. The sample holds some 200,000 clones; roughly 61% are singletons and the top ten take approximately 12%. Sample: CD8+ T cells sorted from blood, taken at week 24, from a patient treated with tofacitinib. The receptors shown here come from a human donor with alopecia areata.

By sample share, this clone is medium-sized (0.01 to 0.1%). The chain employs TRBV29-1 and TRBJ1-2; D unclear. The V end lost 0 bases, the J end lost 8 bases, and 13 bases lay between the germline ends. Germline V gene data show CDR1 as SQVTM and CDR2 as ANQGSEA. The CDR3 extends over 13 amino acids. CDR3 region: CSVEDHDYSGYTF. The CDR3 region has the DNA TGCAGCGTTGAAGATCATGACTACTCCGGCTACACCTTC.

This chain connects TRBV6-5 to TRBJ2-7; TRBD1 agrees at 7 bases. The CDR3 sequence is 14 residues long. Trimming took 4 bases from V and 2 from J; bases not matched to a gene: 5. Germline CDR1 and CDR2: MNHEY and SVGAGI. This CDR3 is CASSLYRGTYEQYF. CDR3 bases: TGTGCCAGCAGTTTGTACAGGGGAACCTACGAGCAGTACTTC.

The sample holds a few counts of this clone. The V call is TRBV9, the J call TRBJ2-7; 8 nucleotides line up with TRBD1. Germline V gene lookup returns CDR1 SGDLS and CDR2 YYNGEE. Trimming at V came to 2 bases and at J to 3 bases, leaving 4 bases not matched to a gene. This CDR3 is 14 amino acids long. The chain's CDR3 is CASSVTGAFYEQYF. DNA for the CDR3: TGTGCCAGCAGCGTGACAGGGGCTTTCTACGAGCAGTACTTC.

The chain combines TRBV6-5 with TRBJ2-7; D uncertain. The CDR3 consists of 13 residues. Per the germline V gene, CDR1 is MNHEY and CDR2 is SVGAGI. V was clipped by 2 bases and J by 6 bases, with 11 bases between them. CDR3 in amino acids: CASSYGRPSEQYF. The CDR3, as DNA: TGTGCCAGCAGTTACGGCCGACCGTCCGAGCAGTACTTC.

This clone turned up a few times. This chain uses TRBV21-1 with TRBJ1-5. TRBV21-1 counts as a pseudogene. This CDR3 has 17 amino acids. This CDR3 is CASSARPRGQSNQPQHF. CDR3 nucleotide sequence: TGTGCCAGCAGCGCCCGCCCGCGGGGGCAGTCTAATCAGCCCCAGCATTTT.

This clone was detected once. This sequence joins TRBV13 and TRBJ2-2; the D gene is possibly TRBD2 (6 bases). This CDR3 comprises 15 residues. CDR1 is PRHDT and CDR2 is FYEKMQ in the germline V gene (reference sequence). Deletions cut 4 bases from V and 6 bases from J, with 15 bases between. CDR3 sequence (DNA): TGTGCCAGCAGCTCCCGCGGGCGGGATGCCGGGGAGCTGTTTTTT. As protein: CASSSRGRDAGELFF.

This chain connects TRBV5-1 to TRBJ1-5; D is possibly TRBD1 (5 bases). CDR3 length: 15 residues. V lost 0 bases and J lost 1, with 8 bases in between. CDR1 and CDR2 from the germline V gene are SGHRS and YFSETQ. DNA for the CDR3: TGCGCCAGCAGCTTGGAGGGACGGAGCAATCAGCCCCAGCATTTT. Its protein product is CASSLEGRSNQPQHF.

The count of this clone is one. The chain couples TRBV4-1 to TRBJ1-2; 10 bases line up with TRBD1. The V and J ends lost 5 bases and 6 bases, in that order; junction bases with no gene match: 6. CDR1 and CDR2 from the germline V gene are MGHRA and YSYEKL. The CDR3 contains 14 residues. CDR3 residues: CASSSGGTGDGYTF. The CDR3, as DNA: TGCGCCAGCAGCTCTGGCGGGACAGGGGATGGCTACACCTTC.

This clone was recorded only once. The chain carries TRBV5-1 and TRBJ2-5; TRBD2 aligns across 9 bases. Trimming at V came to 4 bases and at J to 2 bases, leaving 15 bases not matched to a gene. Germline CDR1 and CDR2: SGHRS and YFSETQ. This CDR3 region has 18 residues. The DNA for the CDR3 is TGCGCCAGCAGCCGCTTTAGCGGGGGCCCTACCACACAAGAGACCCAGTACTTC. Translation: CASSRFSGGPTTQETQYF.

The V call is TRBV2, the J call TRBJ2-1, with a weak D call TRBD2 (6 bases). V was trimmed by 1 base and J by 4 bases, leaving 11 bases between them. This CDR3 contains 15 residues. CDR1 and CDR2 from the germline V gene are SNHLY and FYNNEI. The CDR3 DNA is TGTGCCAGCAGTGAAGGGGACTCGCGATACAATGAGCAGTTCTTC. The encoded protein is CASSEGDSRYNEQFF.

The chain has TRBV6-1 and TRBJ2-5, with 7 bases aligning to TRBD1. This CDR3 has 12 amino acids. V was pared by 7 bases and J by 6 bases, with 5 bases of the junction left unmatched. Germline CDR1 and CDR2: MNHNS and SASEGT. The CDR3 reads CASTHRGKTQYF. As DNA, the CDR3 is TGTGCCAGCACTCACAGGGGAAAGACCCAGTACTTC.

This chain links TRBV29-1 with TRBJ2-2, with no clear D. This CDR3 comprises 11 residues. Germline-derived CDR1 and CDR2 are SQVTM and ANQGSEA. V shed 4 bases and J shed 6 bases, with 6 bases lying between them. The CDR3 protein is CSVVMAGELFF. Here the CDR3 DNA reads TGCAGCGTTGTGATGGCCGGGGAGCTGTTTTTT.

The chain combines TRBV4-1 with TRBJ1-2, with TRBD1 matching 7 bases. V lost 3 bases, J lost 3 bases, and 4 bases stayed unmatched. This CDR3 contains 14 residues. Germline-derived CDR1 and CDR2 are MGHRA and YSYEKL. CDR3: CASSHDRADYGYTF. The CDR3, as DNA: TGCGCCAGCAGCCACGACAGGGCCGACTATGGCTACACCTTC.

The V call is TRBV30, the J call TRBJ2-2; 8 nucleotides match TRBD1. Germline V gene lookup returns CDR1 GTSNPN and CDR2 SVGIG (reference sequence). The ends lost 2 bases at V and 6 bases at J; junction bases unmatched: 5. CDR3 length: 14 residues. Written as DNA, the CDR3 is TGTGCCTGGAGTCCGGGACAGGCTCCCGGGGAGCTGTTTTTT. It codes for CAWSPGQAPGELFF.

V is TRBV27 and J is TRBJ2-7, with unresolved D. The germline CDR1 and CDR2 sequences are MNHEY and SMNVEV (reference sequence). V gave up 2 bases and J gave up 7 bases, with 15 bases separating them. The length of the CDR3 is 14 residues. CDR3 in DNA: TGTGCCAGCAGTTTAAGCGTCGAGGCTATTGAGCAGTACTTC. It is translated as CASSLSVEAIEQYF.

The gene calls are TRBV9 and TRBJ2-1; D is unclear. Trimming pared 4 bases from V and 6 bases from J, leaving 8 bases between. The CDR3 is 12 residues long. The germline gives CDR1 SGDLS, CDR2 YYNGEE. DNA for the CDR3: TGTGCCAGCAGCACCAGACCCAATGAGCAGTTCTTC. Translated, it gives CASSTRPNEQFF.

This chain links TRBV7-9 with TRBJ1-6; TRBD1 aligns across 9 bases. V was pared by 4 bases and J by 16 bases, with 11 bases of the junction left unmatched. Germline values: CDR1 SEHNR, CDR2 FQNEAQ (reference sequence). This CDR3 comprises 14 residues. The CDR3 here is CASSSAGQGQGLHF. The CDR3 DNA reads TGTGCCAGCAGCTCCGCGGGACAGGGACAAGGGCTCCACTTT. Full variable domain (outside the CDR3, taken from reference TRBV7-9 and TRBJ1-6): DTGVSQNPRHKITKRGQNVTFRCDPISEHNRLYWYRQTLGQGPEFLTYFQNEAQLEKSRLLSDRFSAERPKGSFSTLEIQRTEQGDSAMYLCASSSAGQGQGLHFGNGTRLTVT.

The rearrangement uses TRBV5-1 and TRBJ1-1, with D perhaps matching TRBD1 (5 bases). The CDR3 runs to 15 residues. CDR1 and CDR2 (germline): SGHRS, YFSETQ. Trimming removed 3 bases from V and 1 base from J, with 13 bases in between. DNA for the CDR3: TGCGCCAGCAGCTATACAGGAGGTGAGAACACTGAAGCTTTCTTT. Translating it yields CASSYTGGENTEAFF.

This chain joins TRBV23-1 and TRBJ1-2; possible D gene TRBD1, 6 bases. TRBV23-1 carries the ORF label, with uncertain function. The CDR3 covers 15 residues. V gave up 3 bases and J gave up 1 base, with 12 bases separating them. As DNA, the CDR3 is TGCGCCAGCAGTCAGTCGGCGGGACATAACTATGGCTACACCTTC. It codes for CASSQSAGHNYGYTF.

DNA of the CDR3: TGTGCCAGTAGTCCGACAGGGGTCGGCTATGGCTACACCTTC. Translated, it gives CASSPTGVGYGYTF. The rearrangement links TRBV19 to TRBJ1-2; TRBD1 matches at 8 bases. V shed 5 bases, J shed 4 bases, and the junction held 6 bases outside the gene matches. The CDR3 runs to 14 residues. Germline CDR1 reads LNHDA; CDR2 reads SQIVND (reference sequence).

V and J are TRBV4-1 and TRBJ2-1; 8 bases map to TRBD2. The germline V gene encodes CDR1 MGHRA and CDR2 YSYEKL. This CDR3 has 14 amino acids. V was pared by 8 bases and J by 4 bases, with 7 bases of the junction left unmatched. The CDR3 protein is CASAGGGGYNEQFF. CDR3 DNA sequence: TGCGCCAGCGCCGGCGGCGGGGGGTACAATGAGCAGTTCTTC.

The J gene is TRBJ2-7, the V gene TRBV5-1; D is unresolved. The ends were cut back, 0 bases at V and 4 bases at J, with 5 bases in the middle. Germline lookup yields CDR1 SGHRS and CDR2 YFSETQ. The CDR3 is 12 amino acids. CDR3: CASSLEGYEQYF. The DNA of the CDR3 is TGCGCCAGCAGCTTGGAGGGTTACGAGCAGTACTTC.

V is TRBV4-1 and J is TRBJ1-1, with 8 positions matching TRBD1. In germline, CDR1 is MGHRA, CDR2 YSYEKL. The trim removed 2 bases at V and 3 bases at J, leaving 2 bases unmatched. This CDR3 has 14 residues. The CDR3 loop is CASSQPDRDTEAFF. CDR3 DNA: TGCGCCAGCAGCCAACCGGACAGGGACACTGAAGCTTTCTTT.

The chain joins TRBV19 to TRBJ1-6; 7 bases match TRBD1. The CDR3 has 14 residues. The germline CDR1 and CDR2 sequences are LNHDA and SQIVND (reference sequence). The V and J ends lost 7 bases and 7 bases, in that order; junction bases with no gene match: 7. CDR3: CASNVDRANSPLHF. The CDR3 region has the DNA TGTGCCAGTAATGTTGACAGGGCGAATTCACCCCTCCACTTT.

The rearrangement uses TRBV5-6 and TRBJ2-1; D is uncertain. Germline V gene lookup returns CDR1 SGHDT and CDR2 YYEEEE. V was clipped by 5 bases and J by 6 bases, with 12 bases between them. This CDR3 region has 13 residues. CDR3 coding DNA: TGTGCCAGCAGTCCCGAAAGTGGCAATGAGCAGTTCTTC. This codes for CASSPESGNEQFF.

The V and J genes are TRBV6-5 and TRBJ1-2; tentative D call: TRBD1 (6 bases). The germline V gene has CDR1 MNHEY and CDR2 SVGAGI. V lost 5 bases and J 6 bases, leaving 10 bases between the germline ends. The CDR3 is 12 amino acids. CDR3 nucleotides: TGTGCCAGCAGTAGAAACAGGGATGGCTACACCTTC. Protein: CASSRNRDGYTF.

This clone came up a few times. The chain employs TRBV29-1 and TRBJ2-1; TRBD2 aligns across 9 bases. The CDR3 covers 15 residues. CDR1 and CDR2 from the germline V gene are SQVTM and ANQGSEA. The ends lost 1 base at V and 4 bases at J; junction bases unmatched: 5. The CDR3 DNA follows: TGCAGCGTTGAAGGGCTAGCGGGGCGTTACAATGAGCAGTTCTTC. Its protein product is CSVEGLAGRYNEQFF.

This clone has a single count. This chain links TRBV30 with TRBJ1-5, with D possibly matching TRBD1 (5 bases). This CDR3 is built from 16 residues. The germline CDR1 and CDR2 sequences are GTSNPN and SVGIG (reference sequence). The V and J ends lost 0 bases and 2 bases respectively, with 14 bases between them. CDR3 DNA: TGTGCCTGGAGTGTATGGGGGGTCGAAGGCAATCAGCCCCAGCATTTT. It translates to CAWSVWGVEGNQPQHF. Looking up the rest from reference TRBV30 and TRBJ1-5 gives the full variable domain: SQTIHQWPATLVQPVGSPLSLECTVEGTSNPNLYWYRQAAGRGLQLLFYSVGIGQISSEVPQNLSASRPQDRQFILSSKKLLLSDSGFYLCAWSVWGVEGNQPQHFGDGTRLSIL.

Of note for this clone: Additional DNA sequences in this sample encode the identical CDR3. The CDR3 nucleotides read TGTGCCAGCAGCTCTACAGGAGAGCTGTTTTTT. Protein: CASSSTGELFF. The J gene is TRBJ2-2, the V gene TRBV7-8; tentative D call: TRBD1 (5 bases). Per the germline V gene, CDR1 is SGHVS and CDR2 is FQNEAQ. Trimming shortened V by 4 bases and J by 11 bases, and 8 bases separated the two germline ends. CDR3 length equals 11 residues.

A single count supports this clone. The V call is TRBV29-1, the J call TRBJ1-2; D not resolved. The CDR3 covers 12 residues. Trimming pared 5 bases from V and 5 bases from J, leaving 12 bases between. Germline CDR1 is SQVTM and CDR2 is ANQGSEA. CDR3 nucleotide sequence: TGCAGCGTTCCAAGGATAGGGTATGGCTACACCTTC. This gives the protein CSVPRIGYGYTF.